What follows describes a single T cell receptor beta chain. Profiling relied on immunoSEQ multiplex PCR, and the TCRdb table lists in-frame clones only, not all of them. The table lists about 480,000 clones, less than 85% of them singletons, with 10% to 15% in the top ten. The CDR3 consists of 14 residues. Germline values: CDR1 LGHNA, CDR2 YNFKEQ. V was shortened by 3 bases and J by 6 bases, with 12 bases between the two germline ends. This entry comes from a study of shared clonotypes between healthy human individuals. The sample comprised PBMCs. The source of this sequence is a woman aged 40-49 years in good health. Some clones in this sample may be carry-over from other donors' samples. V gene TRBV4-2 combines with J gene TRBJ2-1, with D perhaps TRBD1 (5 bases). In nucleotides, the CDR3 is TGTGCCAGCAGCCACATACAGGTTTCCAATGAGCAGTTCTTC. Residues: CASSHIQVSNEQFF.